The clone carrying this TCR beta chain has just a few counts. The data stem from a study of blood T cell repertoires in COVID-19. Study-wide context: Samples taken during acute and convalescent COVID-19 were collected in the United States, Italy and Spain. In each case, the material was cDNA or gDNA derived from T cells, B-cell-depleted T cells, or PBMCs.

The CDR3 sequence is 11 residues long. Per the original data handling: Researchers report that nucleated cell counts were estimated from reference gene primer amplification. The repertoire was sequenced with immunoSEQ multiplex PCR; TCRdb's copy has only in-frame clones and lacks some. The DNA gave D and trimming, while V, J and clone size come from that table. Here the sample spans around 75,000 clones, roughly 90% being singletons. The sequenced sample consisted of peripheral blood. The chain joins TRBV21-1 to TRBJ1-2. TRBV21-1 is a recognized pseudogene. The clonotype comes from a man in his forties or fifties with acute or convalescent COVID-19. The CDR3 region has the DNA TGTGCCAGCAGCAATAGTTTGGGCTACACCTTC. This sequence encodes CASSNSLGYTF.